This T cell receptor beta chain was profiled in a study of blood T cells in healthy people across ages. Next came a second PCR, run for about 6 to 11 cycles, which used a sample-barcoded 5' primer along with a J-beta primer mix. Using its own MiXCR run on the 5' RACE reads, TCRdb lists one record per CDR3 protein. The repertoire holds fewer than 750,000 distinct CDR3 sequences, with approximately 52% as singletons. Sequencing input: blood. The source of this sequence is a woman of 80 years or more in good health.

CDR3 DNA: TGTGCCAGCTCAATCGGACAGGGGAGCTCCTACGAGCAGTACTTC. Protein: CASSIGQGSSYEQYF. The chain is built from TRBV18 and TRBJ2-7, with 9 bases that match TRBD1. The CDR3 is 15 residues long. J gave up 0 bases and V 5 bases, and 5 bases lay outside the gene matches. CDR1 and CDR2 (germline): KGHSH, LQKENI.